These 25 T cell receptor beta chains were sequenced from one sample in a study of cytomegalovirus exposure and HLA in healthy donors. PCR amplification relied on 60 Vbeta primers (plus 13 Jbeta primers). Generated by immunoSEQ multiplex PCR, the TCRdb table keeps only in-frame clones and is missing some. Of about 140,000 clones in the sample, roughly 80% were seen once. The specimen was PBMCs. These receptors were taken from a woman aged 50 to 60 in good health and CMV-seronegative.

This rearrangement joins TRBV28 to TRBJ1-5; 8 bases fit TRBD1. This CDR3 has 14 amino acids. Germline V gives CDR1 MDHEN, CDR2 SYDVKM. V dropped 6 bases and J dropped 3; count of bases not matched to a gene: 4. CDR3 nucleotide sequence: TGTGCCAGCAGAACAGGGGGTCACAATCAGCCCCAGCATTTT. It encodes CASRTGGHNQPQHF. Drawing the rest from reference TRBV28 and TRBJ1-5, the complete variable domain is DVKVTQSSRYLVKRTGEKVFLECVQDMDHENMFWYRQDPGLGLRLIYFSYDVKMKEKGDIPEGYSVSREKKERFSLILESASTNQTSMYLCASRTGGHNQPQHFGDGTRLSIL.

In this sample, this clone turned up once. V gene TRBV5-5 combines with J gene TRBJ2-2; D not resolved. Germline lookup yields CDR1 SGHKS and CDR2 YYEKEE (reference sequence). The CDR3 extends over 12 amino acids. The germline V and J ends were trimmed by 2 bases and 4 bases, with 3 bases remaining between them. The CDR3 loop is CASSLATGELFF. In DNA, the CDR3 is TGTGCCAGCAGCTTAGCCACCGGGGAGCTGTTTTTT.

Only a few counts were recorded for this clone. J is TRBJ2-5 and V is TRBV6-6; D not certain. The V gene lost 2 bases and the J gene lost 3 bases, with 10 bases spanning the gap. Per germline, CDR1 MNHNY and CDR2 SVGAGI (reference sequence). The CDR3 runs 14 residues. The CDR3 loop is CASSYLRSKETQYF. The DNA of the CDR3 is TGTGCCAGCAGTTACCTTAGGAGTAAAGAGACCCAGTACTTC.

The V gene is TRBV6-1, the J gene TRBJ2-1; D gene ambiguous. This CDR3 has 15 residues. Trimming removed 6 bases at V and 0 bases at J, with 12 bases between. CDR1 is MNHNS, CDR2 SASEGT, per germline. CDR3 protein: CASSADWNSYNEQFF. The CDR3 bases are TGTGCCAGCAGCGCTGACTGGAACTCCTACAATGAGCAGTTCTTC.

This sequence joins TRBV28 and TRBJ2-7; possibly TRBD1 for D (5 bases). V dropped 3 bases and J dropped 3 bases, with 15 bases sitting between them. Germline CDR1 is MDHEN and CDR2 is SYDVKM. The CDR3 sequence is 15 residues long. CDR3 DNA sequence: TGTGCCAGCAGTTTCGGCGGTGACAGCCTCTACGAGCAGTACTTC. It encodes CASSFGGDSLYEQYF.

The chain combines TRBV6-1 with TRBJ2-7; a weak D match, TRBD1 (5 bases). The length of the CDR3 is 14 residues. Germline V gene lookup returns CDR1 MNHNS and CDR2 SASEGT. V was pared by 5 bases and J by 3 bases, with 14 bases between. The CDR3 is CASSIDSGLYEQYF. For the CDR3, the DNA is TGTGCCAGCAGTATAGACTCAGGGCTCTACGAGCAGTACTTC.

This clone was recorded a few times. The gene calls are TRBV10-3 and TRBJ1-6; maybe TRBD1 (6 bases). Germline lookup yields CDR1 ENHRY and CDR2 SYGVKD. The CDR3 contains 17 residues. The V end was cut by 2 bases, the J end by 6 bases, with 17 bases between. The CDR3 reads CAISERGQLQGNSPLHF. CDR3 sequence (DNA): TGTGCCATCAGTGAGCGGGGACAACTCCAGGGTAATTCACCCCTCCACTTT.

The V gene is TRBV28, the J gene TRBJ1-5; D not certain. V lost 3 bases, J lost 2 bases, and 11 bases lay in between. This CDR3 is 15 amino acids long. In germline, CDR1 is MDHEN, CDR2 SYDVKM. The CDR3 reads CASSFEGDGNQPQHF. The CDR3 nucleotides are TGTGCCAGCAGTTTTGAGGGAGACGGCAATCAGCCCCAGCATTTT.

To note about this clone: The junction departs from germline at one end; a sequencing error may be responsible. The chain employs TRBV5-1 and TRBJ2-1; a possible D gene is TRBD1 (5 bases). CDR3 length: 15 residues. CDR1 is SGHRS, CDR2 YFSETQ, per germline. CDR3 nucleotide sequence: TGCGCCAGCAGTCAGGACAAACCGATCTACAGTGAGCAGTTCTTC. As protein: CASSQDKPIYSEQFF.

This clone was recorded a few times. The chain links TRBV5-1 to TRBJ1-1, with D unresolved. Trimming cost V 3 bases and J 1 base, with 10 bases left between them. The V gene's germline CDR1 is SGHRS and CDR2 YFSETQ. The CDR3 is made up of 14 amino acids. In DNA form, the CDR3 reads TGCGCCAGCAGCTCCGGACTCCAGAACACTGAAGCTTTCTTT. It specifies CASSSGLQNTEAFF.

The rearrangement uses TRBV12-5 and TRBJ2-7; D remains unclear. CDR1 and CDR2 from the germline V gene are LGHNT and FRNRAP. This CDR3 comprises 11 residues. Trimming took 6 bases from V and 4 from J, leaving 7 bases between them. CDR3 in amino acids: CASGSFYEQYF. Here the CDR3 DNA reads TGTGCTAGTGGCTCTTTTTACGAGCAGTACTTC. The full variable domain, rest sourced from reference TRBV12-5 and TRBJ2-7, is DARVTQTPRHKVTEMGQEVTMRCQPILGHNTVFWYRQTMMQGLELLAYFRNRAPLDDSGMPKDRFSAEMPDATLATLKIQPSEPRDSAVYFCASGSFYEQYFGPGTRLTVT.

V gene TRBV19 combines with J gene TRBJ1-2; D unresolved. V shed 8 bases and J shed 0 bases, with 10 bases lying between them. This CDR3 spans 13 amino acids. Germline CDR1 reads LNHDA; CDR2 reads SQIVND (reference sequence). The CDR3 DNA is TGTGCCAGTGCCTATGAGACTAACTATGGCTACACCTTC. This encodes CASAYETNYGYTF.

As for this clone: The sample holds other DNA sequences that translate to the same CDR3. J is TRBJ1-1 and V is TRBV7-2, with a possible D match to TRBD1 (5 bases). The CDR3 extends over 13 amino acids. The V gene's germline CDR1 is SGHTA and CDR2 FQGNSA. Trimming left V 5 bases short and J 3 bases short, with 10 bases between. The CDR3 spells CASSLGGDTEAFF. The CDR3 DNA sequence: TGTGCCAGCAGCCTCGGGGGTGACACTGAAGCTTTCTTT.

The chain uses TRBV19 and TRBJ1-1, with a tentative D call TRBD1 (6 bases). Per the germline V gene, CDR1 is LNHDA and CDR2 is SQIVND (reference sequence). There are 13 residues in the CDR3. V dropped 4 bases and J dropped 10 bases, with 16 bases sitting between them. The CDR3 DNA follows: TGTGCCAGTAGTAATTGGAGACAGGCTCGAGCTTTCTTT. It yields the protein CASSNWRQARAFF.

This chain joins TRBV4-1 and TRBJ2-3; D unclear. The CDR3 totals 11 residues. The V and J ends lost 8 bases and 2 bases respectively, with 5 bases between them. Germline V gene sequence: CDR1 MGHRA, CDR2 YSYEKL. The CDR3, as DNA: TGCGCCAGCTCCTTCACAGATACGCAGTATTTT. Translating gives CASSFTDTQYF.

The chain recombines TRBV19 with TRBJ1-6; TRBD1 might be the D (6 bases). V lost 5 bases to trimming and J lost 2 bases, with 13 bases between them. Per the germline V gene, CDR1 is LNHDA and CDR2 is SQIVND (reference sequence). The CDR3 spans 16 residues. The CDR3 DNA is TGTGCCAGTAGTTCCCACAGGGTGGCCTATAATTCACCCCTCCACTTT. It encodes CASSSHRVAYNSPLHF.

V usage is TRBV6-1 and J usage is TRBJ2-3; D is uncertain. The CDR3 has 15 residues. V was pared by 3 bases and J by 2 bases, with 12 bases between. Germline-derived CDR1 and CDR2 are MNHNS and SASEGT. For the CDR3, the DNA is TGTGCCAGCAGTGATGGTCAGAACCCCACAGATACGCAGTATTTT. Encoded protein: CASSDGQNPTDTQYF.

V is TRBV19 and J is TRBJ1-1, with 9 bases fitting TRBD1. Germline CDR1 and CDR2: LNHDA and SQIVND (reference sequence). This CDR3 is built from 14 residues. The V and J ends lost 6 bases and 2 bases, in that order; junction bases with no gene match: 4. The chain's CDR3 is CASSITGGNTEAFF. For the CDR3, the DNA is TGTGCCAGTAGCATCACAGGGGGCAACACTGAAGCTTTCTTT.

This clone was counted a few times. The rearrangement links TRBV10-3 to TRBJ1-2; perhaps TRBD1 as D (6 bases). Trimming took off 7 bases at V and 5 bases at J, with 17 bases between the two ends. The CDR3 is 14 residues long. Germline-derived CDR1 and CDR2 are ENHRY and SYGVKD. CDR3 loop: CAITGAQGKYGYTF. The CDR3 coding sequence is TGTGCCATCACCGGAGCCCAGGGGAAATATGGCTACACCTTC.

This clone was counted only a few times. V gene TRBV4-1 combines with J gene TRBJ2-7, with TRBD2 matching 11 bases. There are 20 residues in the CDR3. Trimming at V came to 1 base and at J to 0 bases, leaving 14 bases not matched to a gene. CDR1 and CDR2 (germline): MGHRA, YSYEKL. CDR3 amino acids: CASSQVPPGLAELRSYEQYF. In DNA form, the CDR3 reads TGCGCCAGCAGCCAAGTCCCCCCGGGACTAGCGGAACTTCGCTCCTACGAGCAGTACTTC.

This rearrangement joins TRBV28 to TRBJ1-5; D perhaps matches TRBD1 (5 bases). Germline CDR1 is MDHEN and CDR2 is SYDVKM. This CDR3 has 12 residues. The V end lost 8 bases, the J end lost 7 bases, and 12 bases lay between the germline ends. The chain's CDR3 is CASGSGRQPQHF. CDR3 bases: TGTGCCAGCGGATCAGGGCGACAGCCCCAGCATTTT.

The chain links TRBV7-8 to TRBJ1-2; D remains unclear. Trimming stripped 1 base from V and 4 bases from J, with 7 bases between. The length of the CDR3 is 13 residues. CDR1 SGHVS and CDR2 FQNEAQ come from the germline V gene. The CDR3 region is CASSLGTVYGYTF. CDR3 bases: TGTGCCAGCAGCTTAGGGACTGTCTATGGCTACACCTTC.

The chain joins TRBV2 to TRBJ2-7, with TRBD1 identical over 7 bases. Germline CDR1 is SNHLY and CDR2 is FYNNEI. This CDR3 region has 13 residues. Unmatched junction bases numbered 5, after V lost 4 bases and J lost 5 bases. In nucleotides, the CDR3 is TGTGCCAGCAGTGGACAGGGCGGCAACGAGCAGTACTTC. This gives the protein CASSGQGGNEQYF.

This chain uses TRBV2 with TRBJ1-1, with a tentative D call TRBD1 (6 bases). The germline CDR1 and CDR2 sequences are SNHLY and FYNNEI. V lost 7 bases, J lost 6 bases, and 6 bases lay in between. CDR3 length: 10 amino acids. CDR3 sequence: CASKGAEAFF. DNA of the CDR3: TGTGCCAGCAAGGGGGCTGAAGCTTTCTTT.

This rearrangement joins TRBV6-5 to TRBJ1-4, with D tentatively TRBD1 (6 bases). The length of the CDR3 is 14 residues. Germline V gene sequence: CDR1 MNHEY, CDR2 SVGAGI. V dropped 6 bases and J dropped 4 bases, with 12 bases sitting between them. The CDR3 sequence is CASRRTANNEKLFF. The CDR3 DNA reads TGTGCCAGCAGGAGGACAGCGAATAATGAAAAACTGTTTTTT.